Below are 14 T cell receptor beta chains sequenced from a single sample in a study of cytomegalovirus exposure and HLA in healthy donors. Researchers ran the PCR with 60 Vbeta and 13 Jbeta primers. This table comes from immunoSEQ multiplex PCR, and its TCRdb copy is limited to in-frame clones, with some not included. This repertoire includes 95,000 to 150,000 clones. Sequenced sample: PBMCs. These receptor sequences come from a man under 40 in good health and CMV-seronegative.

This chain connects TRBV6-1 to TRBJ1-5; maybe TRBD1 (6 bases). Germline values: CDR1 MNHNS, CDR2 SASEGT. Trimming took off 11 bases at V and 9 bases at J, with 23 bases between the two ends. This CDR3 spans 14 amino acids. CDR3 nucleotides: TGTGCCTCTTGGGGGGGGGCGATGGGTGGGCCCCAGCATTTT. Amino acid sequence: CASWGGAMGGPQHF.

The V and J genes are TRBV25-1 and TRBJ2-2; D unclear. With 5 bases removed from V and 11 bases from J, the gap between germline ends came to 15 bases. Germline lookup yields CDR1 MGHDK and CDR2 SYGVNS. CDR3 length: 13 amino acids. As DNA, the CDR3 is TGTGCCAGCAGTCCGCTGATGAGTAACGAGCTGTTTTTT. Translating gives CASSPLMSNELFF.

The genes are TRBV11-2 and TRBJ2-7, with 9 bases fitting TRBD2. The CDR3 is made up of 15 amino acids. Trimming took 0 bases from V and 3 from J; bases not matched to a gene: 3. Germline CDR1 SGHAT, CDR2 FQNNGV. Here the CDR3 reads CASSLEAGGYYEQYF. CDR3 sequence (DNA): TGTGCCAGCAGCTTAGAAGCGGGAGGCTACTACGAGCAGTACTTC.

The V gene is TRBV5-6, the J gene TRBJ2-7; 10 bases map to TRBD2. This CDR3 has 15 amino acids. The V segment lost 3 bases and the J segment 5 bases; nucleotides outside the gene matches: 8. Germline V gene data show CDR1 as SGHDT and CDR2 as YYEEEE. Here the CDR3 reads CASSSVLAGVDEQYF. The CDR3 DNA is TGTGCCAGCAGCTCGGTCCTAGCGGGAGTTGACGAGCAGTACTTC.

V usage is TRBV7-3 and J usage is TRBJ2-3; the match to TRBD2 covers 14 bases. The CDR3 runs 17 residues. Germline lookup yields CDR1 SGHTA and CDR2 FQGTGA. J was trimmed by 6 bases and V by 0 bases; bases with no gene match: 5. CDR3 sequence: CASSLTGTSGRSDTQYF. The CDR3 DNA reads as TGTGCCAGCAGCTTAACGGGGACTAGCGGGAGATCGGATACGCAGTATTTT.

J is TRBJ2-7 and V is TRBV15; D is possibly TRBD2 (5 bases). Germline V CDR1 and CDR2: LNHNV, YYDKDF (reference sequence). Trimming took 0 bases from V and 2 from J, leaving 8 bases between them. The CDR3 is 14 residues long. The CDR3 sequence is CATSREYGAYEQYF. Here the CDR3 DNA reads TGTGCCACCAGCAGAGAATACGGGGCCTACGAGCAGTACTTC.

V usage is TRBV7-9 and J usage is TRBJ2-5; D is perhaps TRBD1 (6 bases). Germline lookup yields CDR1 SEHNR and CDR2 FQNEAQ (reference sequence). With 5 bases removed from V and 3 bases from J, the gap between germline ends came to 7 bases. The CDR3 runs to 12 residues. For the CDR3, the DNA is TGTGCCAGCAGCCGGACAGAAGAGACCCAGTACTTC. This gives the protein CASSRTEETQYF.

The chain has TRBV7-9 and TRBJ1-2, with 9 positions matching TRBD1. This CDR3 contains 17 residues. V gave up 4 bases and J gave up 5 bases; unmatched junction bases: 14. Looked up from germline, CDR1 is SEHNR and CDR2 is FQNEAQ (reference sequence). CDR3 protein: CASSSVDTSGQGYGYTF. The DNA for the CDR3 is TGTGCCAGCAGCTCCGTAGATACTTCGGGACAGGGTTATGGCTACACCTTC.

As regards this clone: Within the sample, other DNA sequences also encode this same CDR3. J is TRBJ1-1 and V is TRBV2; perhaps TRBD1 as D (5 bases). Trimming pared 6 bases from V and 8 bases from J, leaving 16 bases between. From germline, CDR1 is SNHLY and CDR2 FYNNEI. This CDR3 has 13 residues. The CDR3 protein is CASSVPGGVEAFF. The CDR3 nucleotides are TGTGCCAGCAGCGTTCCCGGGGGGGTGGAAGCTTTCTTT.

The CDR3 region is CASSSRTGRPTDTQYF. CDR3 nucleotides: TGTGCCAGCAGCTCCCGGACTGGAAGGCCCACAGATACGCAGTATTTT. This chain uses TRBV7-9 with TRBJ2-3; D is perhaps TRBD2 (5 bases). V was clipped by 4 bases and J by 2 bases, with 16 bases between them. This CDR3 is built from 16 residues. Germline CDR1 reads SEHNR; CDR2 reads FQNEAQ (reference sequence). Full variable domain (rest looked up from reference TRBV7-9 and TRBJ2-3): DTGVSQNPRHKITKRGQNVTFRCDPISEHNRLYWYRQTLGQGPEFLTYFQNEAQLEKSRLLSDRFSAERPKGSFSTLEIQRTEQGDSAMYLCASSSRTGRPTDTQYFGPGTRLTVL.

The chain links TRBV6-1 to TRBJ1-5; 8 bases fit TRBD1. This CDR3 region has 14 residues. The V segment lost 7 bases and the J segment 6 bases; nucleotides outside the gene matches: 8. Germline loops: CDR1 MNHNS, CDR2 SASEGT. The CDR3: CASIKDRESQPQHF. The CDR3 coding sequence is TGTGCCAGCATTAAGGACAGGGAAAGTCAGCCCCAGCATTTT.

The chain joins TRBV28 to TRBJ1-4; the D is unclear. The germline V gene has CDR1 MDHEN and CDR2 SYDVKM. The CDR3 is 12 residues long. V was clipped by 8 bases and J by 8 bases, with 12 bases between them. CDR3 in amino acids: CASHERGEKLFF. CDR3 nucleotides: TGTGCCAGCCATGAGCGGGGAGAAAAACTGTTTTTT.

V usage is TRBV19 and J usage is TRBJ1-5, with D perhaps matching TRBD1 (5 bases). This CDR3 contains 15 residues. Trimming removed 5 bases from V and 0 bases from J, with 11 bases in between. The germline CDR1 and CDR2 sequences are LNHDA and SQIVND (reference sequence). CDR3 in amino acids: CASSVRQPSNQPQHF. The CDR3 region has the DNA TGTGCCAGTAGTGTTCGACAGCCTAGCAATCAGCCCCAGCATTTT.

The V call is TRBV28, the J call TRBJ2-1, with TRBD2 matching 10 bases. The CDR3 is made up of 15 amino acids. From germline, CDR1 is MDHEN and CDR2 SYDVKM. J gave up 2 bases and V 5 bases, and 3 bases lay outside the gene matches. CDR3 coding DNA: TGTGCCAGCAGTCTGACTAGCGGGCCCTACAATGAGCAGTTCTTC. Protein: CASSLTSGPYNEQFF. The full variable domain, completed using reference TRBV28 and TRBJ2-1, is DVKVTQSSRYLVKRTGEKVFLECVQDMDHENMFWYRQDPGLGLRLIYFSYDVKMKEKGDIPEGYSVSREKKERFSLILESASTNQTSMYLCASSLTSGPYNEQFFGPGTRLTVL.